What follows is one T cell receptor (beta chain) and its context. In the same sample, other DNA sequences code for this CDR3. This CDR3 region has 14 residues. Germline V gene data show CDR1 as SGHRS and CDR2 as YFSETQ. Trimming shortened V by 2 bases and J by 0 bases, and 7 bases separated the two germline ends. This entry belongs to a study of blood T cell repertoires in COVID-19. Study as a whole: PBMCs, B-cell-depleted T cells, or T cells were the source of the cDNA or gDNA that made up the material.

Clones were read by immunoSEQ multiplex PCR, and TCRdb kept only the in-frame ones, dropping some. The profile covers about 170,000 clones, with over 75% appearing a single time and around 6.9% taken by the ten largest. Sequencing was performed on peripheral blood. V gene TRBV5-1 combines with J gene TRBJ2-3, with D tentatively TRBD1 (5 bases). This receptor was taken from a man aged 80 or over with COVID-19, enrolled during active disease. The CDR3 loop reads CASSLDSSTDTQYF. The CDR3 coding sequence is TGCGCCAGCAGCTTAGACAGTAGCACAGATACGCAGTATTTT.